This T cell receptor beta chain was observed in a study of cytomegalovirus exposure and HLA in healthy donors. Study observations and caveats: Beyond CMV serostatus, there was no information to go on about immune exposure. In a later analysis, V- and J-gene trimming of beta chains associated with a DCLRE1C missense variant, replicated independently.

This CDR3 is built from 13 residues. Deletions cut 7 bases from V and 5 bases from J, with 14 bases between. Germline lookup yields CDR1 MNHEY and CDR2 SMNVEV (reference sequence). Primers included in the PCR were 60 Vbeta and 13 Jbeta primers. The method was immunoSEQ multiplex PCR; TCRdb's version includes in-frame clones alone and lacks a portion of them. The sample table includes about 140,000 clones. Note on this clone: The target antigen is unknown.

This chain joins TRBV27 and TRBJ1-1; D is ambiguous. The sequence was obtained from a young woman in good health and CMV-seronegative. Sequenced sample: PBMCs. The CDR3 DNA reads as TGTGCCAGCATGGGAGGTCGGAGGACTGAAGCTTTCTTT. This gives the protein CASMGGRRTEAFF.